This TCR beta chain was sequenced during a study of glioma-infiltrating T cells after dendritic cell vaccination. The method was immunoSEQ multiplex PCR; TCRdb's version includes in-frame clones alone and lacks a portion of them. The table includes 99,000 or so clones, 90% detected once. V was pared by 3 bases and J by 6 bases, with 8 bases between. The germline V gene has CDR1 SGHDN and CDR2 FVKESK. The CDR3 spans 13 residues. Time point noted: after dendritic cell vaccination, including at tumor progression/relapse. This receptor was taken from a human donor with glioblastoma. This chain connects TRBV14 to TRBJ2-2, with unresolved D. The sample consisted of blood, taken after dendritic cell vaccination. The CDR3 reads CASSQGSPGELFF. Written as DNA, the CDR3 is TGTGCCAGCAGCCAGGGCAGCCCCGGGGAGCTGTTTTTT.